This T cell receptor beta chain was found in a study of long-term antiretroviral therapy in people with HIV. Notes on the study in general: With ART, diversity went up but was still lower than in transplant donor controls.

Sequencing relied on immunoSEQ assay v3.0, run at survey level. The study targeted roughly 40,000-55,000 T-cell genomes per sample in sequencing. The protocol was immunoSEQ multiplex PCR, while the TCRdb copy is restricted to in-frame clones and leaves out a portion. The table has 20,000 to 30,000 clones, 70% to 80% seen once. Concerning this clone itself: Its antigen is currently unknown.

V lost 6 bases, J lost 3 bases, and 17 bases lay in between. This CDR3 comprises 15 residues. Per the germline V gene, CDR1 is MGHRA and CDR2 is YSYEKL. Every specimen provided about 0.9-11 million cryopreserved PBMC before DNA extraction took place. The source of this sequence is a woman between 40 and 50 years old with HIV. The chain employs TRBV4-1 and TRBJ1-1; D might be TRBD1 (5 bases). Sample: unsorted PBMCs, taken 1.2 years after starting antiretroviral therapy. CDR3 bases: TGCGCCAGCAGAATTACCACGGGGCGCGACACTGAAGCTTTCTTT. It yields the protein CASRITTGRDTEAFF.